The clone carrying this T cell receptor (beta chain) was observed at least ten times. What it recognizes is unknown. Lactation, pregnancy, other autoimmune disease or uncontrolled infection led to exclusion of patients. Orbital computed tomography and thyroid ultrasound, together with serum TRAb and thyroxine and clinical symptoms, were used for diagnoses. Germline V lookup: CDR1 LNHDA, CDR2 SQIVND (reference sequence). The CDR3 has 14 amino acids. Trimming at V came to 7 bases and at J to 3 bases, leaving 3 bases not matched to a gene. These data belong to a study of T cells in Graves' hyperthyroidism and ophthalmopathy. Researchers amplified the TCR beta CDR3 regions from RNA transcripts. A first-round RT-PCR of the TCR CDR3 used the HTBI primer set. MiXCR, run by TCRdb on the multiplex PCR reads, gives a single entry per CDR3 protein. In the table there are roughly 510,000 distinct CDR3 sequences, more than 20% of which are singletons.

Findings and caveats of the study: Clonotypes that were expanded in thyroid above 0.001 mostly appeared in blood too.

Sequenced input: blood. The V call is TRBV19, the J call TRBJ1-1, with TRBD1 identical over 12 bases. This clonotype was sampled from a man between 18 and 29 years old with Graves' hyperthyroidism. In DNA, the CDR3 is TGTGCCAGTAAGGGACAGGGGGCTTACACTGAAGCTTTCTTT. This encodes CASKGQGAYTEAFF.